The 24 T cell receptor beta chains listed next were all sequenced from one sample in a study of T-cell reconstitution after alpha-beta-depleted transplantation in children. The authors prepared the TCRbeta library with unique molecular identifiers. TCRdb ran MiXCR on the PCR reads and lists one entry per CDR3 protein. The data show roughly 280,000 distinct CDR3 sequences, with 11% seen just once and 23% held by the top ten. Sequenced material: peripheral blood, taken 180 days after TCRalphabeta/CD19-depleted stem cell transplant. The receptors originated from a male patient aged 2 to 9 who had a stem cell transplant for chronic granulomatous disease, so the T cells may come from the graft donor.

The rearrangement uses TRBV7-9 and TRBJ1-4, with no clear D. The CDR3 consists of 17 residues. Germline loops: CDR1 SEHNR, CDR2 FQNEAQ (reference sequence). Between the trimmed V and J ends, which lost 3 bases and 5 bases, there was a span of 19 bases. The CDR3: CASSFFAAGRMNEKLFF. The CDR3 DNA reads TGTGCCAGCAGCTTCTTCGCGGCGGGCCGGATGAATGAAAAACTGTTTTTT.

This clonotype was seen repeatedly, ten times or more. The V gene is TRBV12-3 or TRBV12-4, the J gene TRBJ1-3; D unresolved. There are 15 residues in the CDR3. The V gene lost 5 bases and the J gene lost 0 bases, with 11 bases spanning the gap. CDR3 loop: CASSSGPNSGNTIYF. The CDR3 DNA follows: TGTGCCAGCAGTAGTGGGCCAAACTCTGGAAACACCATATATTTT.

This clonotype was seen many times. V gene TRBV12-3 or TRBV12-4 combines with J gene TRBJ2-7; TRBD1 matches 12 bases. CDR3 size: 14 residues. V shed 6 bases, J shed 7 bases, and the junction held 7 bases outside the gene matches. CDR3 DNA sequence: TGTGCCAGCAGACTGGGACAGGGGGCGGGAGAGCAGTACTTC. Protein sequence: CASRLGQGAGEQYF.

The gene calls are TRBV20-1 and TRBJ2-1; D is perhaps TRBD2 (6 bases). The CDR3 consists of 14 residues. Germline CDR1 is DFQATT and CDR2 is SNEGSKA (reference sequence). The ends were cut back, 6 bases at V and 1 base at J, with 13 bases in the middle. The CDR3 loop reads CSAPAGLSYNEQFF. The DNA of the CDR3 is TGCAGTGCACCGGCGGGGCTATCCTACAATGAGCAGTTCTTC.

A few counts support this clonotype. The V and J genes are TRBV6-4 and TRBJ1-1; TRBD1 matches at 8 bases. There are 15 residues in the CDR3. Germline lookup yields CDR1 MRHNA and CDR2 SNTAGT. V lost 0 bases to trimming and J lost 6 bases; unmatched junction nucleotides: 6. The CDR3 is CASSDSATGGAEAFF. The CDR3 DNA reads as TGTGCCAGCAGTGACTCGGCAACAGGGGGGGCTGAAGCTTTCTTT.

This clonotype has at least ten counts. The chain uses TRBV29-1 and TRBJ1-1; D may be TRBD1 (5 bases). The CDR3 has 10 amino acids. The V end lost 7 bases, the J end lost 6 bases, and 9 bases lay between the germline ends. The V gene's germline CDR1 is SQVTM and CDR2 ANQGSEA. In DNA form, the CDR3 reads TGCAGCGGCGGGGACTCTGAAGCTTTCTTT. Its translation: CSGGDSEAFF.

This sequence joins TRBV11-2 and TRBJ2-1, with TRBD2 matching 8 bases. Germline trimming cut 4 bases from V and 9 bases from J; bases unmatched to any gene: 11. Germline V gives CDR1 SGHAT, CDR2 FQNNGV. The CDR3 loop spans 15 amino acids. In nucleotides, the CDR3 is TGTGCCAGCAGCTCACGACTGGCGGGGGGCCCTGAGCAGTTCTTC. This sequence encodes CASSSRLAGGPEQFF.

This clonotype came up many times. The genes are TRBV2 and TRBJ2-1, with 11 bases lining up with TRBD2. The J segment lost 3 bases and the V segment lost 1 base, leaving 8 bases of the junction unmatched. Germline-derived CDR1 and CDR2 are SNHLY and FYNNEI. The CDR3 runs to 18 residues. CDR3 nucleotide sequence: TGTGCCAGCAGTGAAGAGGTTCGGCTAGCGGGAGGCTACAATGAGCAGTTCTTC. As protein: CASSEEVRLAGGYNEQFF.

This clonotype was recorded many times. This chain links TRBV15 with TRBJ2-1; possibly TRBD2 for D (8 bases). From germline, CDR1 is LNHNV and CDR2 YYDKDF (reference sequence). This CDR3 has 16 amino acids. V was cut by 1 base and J by 4 bases, with 14 bases left in between. CDR3 sequence (DNA): TGTGCCACCAGCAGAGCAGGGGGGACTAGGTACAATGAGCAGTTCTTC. This sequence encodes CATSRAGGTRYNEQFF.

The table lists this clonotype with many counts. The V call is TRBV28, the J call TRBJ2-7; no reliable D call. The germline V gene has CDR1 MDHEN and CDR2 SYDVKM. The CDR3 covers 14 residues. V lost 8 bases and J lost 3, with 17 bases in between. CDR3 DNA: TGTGCCAGCCAAGTCCCGGACCCAAACTACGAGCAGTACTTC. Translating gives CASQVPDPNYEQYF.

In regard to this clonotype: Relative to the germline gene, one junction end is altered; a read error may explain this. This chain joins TRBV19 and TRBJ1-6; D is unclear. There are 13 residues in the CDR3. The germline V gene has CDR1 LNHDA and CDR2 SQIVND (reference sequence). CDR3 loop: CASGGNYNSSLHF. CDR3 nucleotide sequence: TGTGCCAGTGGTGGAAACTATAATTCATCCCTCCACTTT.

This clonotype was detected many times. This chain links TRBV5-1 with TRBJ2-2, with a weak D call TRBD1 (5 bases). This CDR3 has 17 residues. Germline CDR1 reads SGHRS; CDR2 reads YFSETQ. The V end was cut by 3 bases, the J end by 0 bases, with 15 bases between. The CDR3 DNA reads as TGCGCCAGCAGCTCTACAAACAGGCATCCGAACACCGGGGAGCTGTTTTTT. This translates into CASSSTNRHPNTGELFF.

In its sample, this clonotype was seen many times. This chain uses TRBV12-3 or TRBV12-4 with TRBJ1-6; no clear D. The ends were cut back, 5 bases at V and 7 bases at J, with 9 bases in the middle. CDR3 length equals 13 residues. DNA for the CDR3: TGTGCCAGCAGTCGAACGGGAAATTCACCCCTCCACTTT. Protein sequence: CASSRTGNSPLHF.

In this sample, this clonotype turned up many times. The V gene is TRBV20-1, the J gene TRBJ2-7, with D maybe TRBD1 (5 bases). The CDR3 extends over 13 amino acids. Trimming removed 1 base from V and 1 base from J, with 8 bases in between. Germline CDR1 DFQATT, CDR2 SNEGSKA (reference sequence). The CDR3 loop reads CSARATASYEQYF. The CDR3 DNA reads as TGCAGTGCTAGAGCGACAGCTTCCTACGAGCAGTACTTC.

In its sample, this clonotype was seen many times. V is TRBV5-1 and J is TRBJ2-2; 9 bases agree with TRBD1. This CDR3 region has 19 residues. V was pared by 3 bases and J by 3 bases, with 15 bases of the junction left unmatched. CDR1 and CDR2 (germline): SGHRS, YFSETQ. The CDR3 DNA is TGCGCCAGCAGCTGGTTCGAGACAGGGGGAGTACAGGACACCGGGGAGCTGTTTTTT. This codes for CASSWFETGGVQDTGELFF.

Many counts were recorded for this clonotype. The V gene is TRBV20-1, the J gene TRBJ2-3; D assignment may be TRBD1 or TRBD2 (5 bases each). V dropped 0 bases and J dropped 2 bases, with 12 bases sitting between them. Germline V CDR1 and CDR2: DFQATT, SNEGSKA (reference sequence). The CDR3 is 15 amino acids. The CDR3 here is CSARDRGKTTDTQYF. The DNA for the CDR3 is TGCAGTGCTAGAGATCGGGGCAAGACCACAGATACGCAGTATTTT.

V is TRBV12-3 or TRBV12-4 and J is TRBJ2-7; the D is unclear. V was clipped by 7 bases and J by 6 bases, with 10 bases between them. The CDR3 loop spans 11 amino acids. The CDR3 nucleotides are TGTGCCAGCATCATGGCCCTCGAGCAGTACTTC. As protein: CASIMALEQYF.

This clonotype has at least ten counts. V usage is TRBV7-9 and J usage is TRBJ2-5, with D possibly being TRBD1 or TRBD2 (5 bases each). V lost 6 bases and J 5 bases, leaving 13 bases between the germline ends. The CDR3 has 13 residues. Looked up from germline, CDR1 is SEHNR and CDR2 is FQNEAQ (reference sequence). The CDR3 nucleotides are TGTGCCAGCAGACCGCCGGGGCGGGAGACCCAGTACTTC. Translation gives CASRPPGRETQYF.

Many counts were recorded for this clonotype. V usage is TRBV7-4 and J usage is TRBJ2-1, with 13 bases that match TRBD2. Germline loops: CDR1 SGHVT, CDR2 SQSDAQ. The V segment lost 0 bases and the J segment 0 bases; nucleotides outside the gene matches: 20. This CDR3 comprises 24 residues. The CDR3 reads CASSLARSTSGGAISSSSYNEQFF. Written as DNA, the CDR3 is TGTGCCAGCAGCTTAGCGCGTAGTACTAGCGGGGGGGCAATATCCTCGAGCTCCTACAATGAGCAGTTCTTC.

This clonotype was observed many times. For the CDR3, the DNA is TGTGCCAGCAGCCCCATCACGGGGCTTGAAGCTTTCTTT. Protein: CASSPITGLEAFF. The chain couples TRBV5-5 to TRBJ1-1, with a possible D match to TRBD1 (5 bases). This CDR3 is built from 13 residues. Germline V gene data show CDR1 as SGHKS and CDR2 as YYEKEE (reference sequence). V lost 4 bases to trimming and J lost 7 bases, with 14 bases between them.

Here the CDR3 reads CASSLSSTSPHPLHF. Here the CDR3 DNA reads TGTGCCAGCAGCTTAAGTTCTACTTCTCCTCATCCCCTCCACTTT. The chain is built from TRBV7-3 and TRBJ1-6; no clear D. The CDR3 is 15 amino acids. Germline V gives CDR1 SGHTA, CDR2 FQGTGA. Trimming removed 1 base at V and 13 bases at J, with 17 bases between.

This clonotype was observed at least ten times. J is TRBJ1-1 and V is TRBV20-1, with TRBD1 identical over 8 bases. Losses at the gene ends were 6 bases for V and 5 bases for J; bases not matched to a gene: 11. This CDR3 region has 14 residues. CDR1 and CDR2 (germline): DFQATT, SNEGSKA (reference sequence). The DNA for the CDR3 is TGCAGTGCCGCGGACAGGGTCTTAGGGACTGAAGCTTTCTTT. It translates to CSAADRVLGTEAFF.

The V and J genes are TRBV28 and TRBJ2-5; D is unresolved. The CDR3 contains 14 residues. Germline loops: CDR1 MDHEN, CDR2 SYDVKM. V lost 3 bases and J lost 1, with 9 bases in between. The chain's CDR3 is CASSFGPIQETQYF. The CDR3 DNA reads TGTGCCAGCAGTTTTGGCCCGATCCAAGAGACCCAGTACTTC.

This clonotype was seen repeatedly, ten times or more. The CDR3 here is CASSQLVGGTGTRAYEQYF. CDR3 bases: TGTGCCAGCAGCCAACTGGTGGGGGGCACCGGGACTAGGGCCTACGAGCAGTACTTC. This chain connects TRBV4-2 to TRBJ2-7; 8 nucleotides agree with TRBD2. The CDR3 covers 19 residues. Per the germline V gene, CDR1 is LGHNA and CDR2 is YNFKEQ. V lost 2 bases and J lost 2; bases outside the gene matches: 17.